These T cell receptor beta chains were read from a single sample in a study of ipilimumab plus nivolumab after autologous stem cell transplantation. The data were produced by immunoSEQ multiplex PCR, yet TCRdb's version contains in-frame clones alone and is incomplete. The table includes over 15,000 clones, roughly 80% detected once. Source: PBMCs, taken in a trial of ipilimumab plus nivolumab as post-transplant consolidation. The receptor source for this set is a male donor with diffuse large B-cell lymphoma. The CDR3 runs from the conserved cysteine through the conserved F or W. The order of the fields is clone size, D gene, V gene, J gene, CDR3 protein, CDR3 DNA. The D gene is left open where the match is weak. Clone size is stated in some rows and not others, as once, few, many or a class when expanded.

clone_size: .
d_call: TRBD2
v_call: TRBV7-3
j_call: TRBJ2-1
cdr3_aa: CASSRGLAGENEQFF
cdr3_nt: TGTGCCAGCAGCCGGGGACTAGCGGGGGAAAATGAGCAGTTCTTC

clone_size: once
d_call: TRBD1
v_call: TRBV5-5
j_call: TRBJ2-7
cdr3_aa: CASSTYPPGGTF
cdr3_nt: TGTGCCAGCAGCACTTACCCTCCAGGGGGAACGTTC

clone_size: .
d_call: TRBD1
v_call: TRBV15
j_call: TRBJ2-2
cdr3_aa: CATSRFLTGGSTGELFF
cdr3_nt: TGTGCCACCAGCAGATTCTTAACAGGGGGCTCCACCGGGGAGCTGTTTTTT

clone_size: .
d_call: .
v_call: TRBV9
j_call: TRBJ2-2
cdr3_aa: CASSVAVPTGELFF
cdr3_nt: TGTGCCAGCAGCGTAGCAGTACCCACCGGGGAGCTGTTTTTT

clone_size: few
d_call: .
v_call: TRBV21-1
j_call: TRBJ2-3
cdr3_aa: CASGTGRRGDTQYF
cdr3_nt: TGTGCCAGCGGCACGGGCCGGAGGGGAGATACGCAGTATTTT

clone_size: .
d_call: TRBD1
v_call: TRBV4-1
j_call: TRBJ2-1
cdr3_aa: CASSQEGTALDNEQFF
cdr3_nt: TGCGCCAGCAGCCAAGAGGGGACAGCCTTAGACAATGAGCAGTTCTTC

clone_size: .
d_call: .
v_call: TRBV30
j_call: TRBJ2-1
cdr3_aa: CAWSAMGGNEQFF
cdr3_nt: TGTGCCTGGAGTGCAATGGGGGGTAATGAGCAGTTCTTC

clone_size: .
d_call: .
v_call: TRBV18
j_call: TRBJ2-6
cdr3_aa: CASSPSGVTGANVLTF
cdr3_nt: TGTGCCAGCTCACCGAGTGGGGTTACTGGGGCCAACGTCCTGACTTTC

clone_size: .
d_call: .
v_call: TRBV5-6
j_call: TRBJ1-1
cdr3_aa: CASSLMEGLTFF
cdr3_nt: TGTGCCAGCAGCTTAATGGAGGGGCTGACTTTCTTT

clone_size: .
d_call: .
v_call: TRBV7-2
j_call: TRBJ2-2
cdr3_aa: CASSLPRWGKGDRELFF
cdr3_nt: TGTGCCAGCAGCTTACCCCGATGGGGGAAGGGAGATAGGGAGCTGTTTTTT

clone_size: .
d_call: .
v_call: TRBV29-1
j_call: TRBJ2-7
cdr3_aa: CSVAMGPHSSYEQYF
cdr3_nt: TGCAGCGTTGCCATGGGACCACACAGCTCCTACGAGCAGTACTTC

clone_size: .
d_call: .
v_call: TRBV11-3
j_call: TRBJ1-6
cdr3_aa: CASSRGDNSPLHF
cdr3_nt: TGTGCCAGCAGCAGAGGGGATAATTCACCCCTCCACTTT

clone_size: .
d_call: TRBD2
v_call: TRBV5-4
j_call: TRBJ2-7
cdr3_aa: CASSLSRGATYEQYF
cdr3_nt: TGTGCCAGCAGCTTGTCGCGGGGGGCGACCTACGAGCAGTACTTC

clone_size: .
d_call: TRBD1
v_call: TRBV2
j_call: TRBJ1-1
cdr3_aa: CASSKSGAGGTEAFF
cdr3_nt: TGTGCCAGCAGTAAATCCGGCGCAGGGGGCACTGAAGCTTTCTTT

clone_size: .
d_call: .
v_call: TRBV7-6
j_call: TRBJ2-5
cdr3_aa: CASSLNQETQYF
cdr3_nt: TGTGCCAGCAGCTTGAATCAAGAGACCCAGTACTTC

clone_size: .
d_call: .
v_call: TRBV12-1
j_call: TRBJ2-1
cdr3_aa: CASAGTSGYNEQFF
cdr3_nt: TGTGCCAGCGCGGGAACTAGCGGATACAATGAGCAGTTCTTC

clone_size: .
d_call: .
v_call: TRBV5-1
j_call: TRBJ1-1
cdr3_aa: CASSLEGRNTEAFF
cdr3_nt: TGCGCCAGCAGCTTGGAGGGTAGGAACACTGAAGCTTTCTTT

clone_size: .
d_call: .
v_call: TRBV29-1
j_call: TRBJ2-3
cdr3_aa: CSVEGTSSTDTQYF
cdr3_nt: TGCAGCGTTGAAGGGACGTCTAGCACAGATACGCAGTATTTT

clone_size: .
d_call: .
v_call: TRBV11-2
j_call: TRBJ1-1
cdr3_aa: CASSSRGGLGNSPPTEAFF
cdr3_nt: TGTGCCAGCAGCTCTCGAGGTGGACTGGGGAATTCGCCCCCCACTGAAGCTTTCTTT

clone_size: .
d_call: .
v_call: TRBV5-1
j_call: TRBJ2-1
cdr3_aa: CASRLDTYNEQFF
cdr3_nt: TGCGCCAGCAGGCTAGACACTTACAATGAGCAGTTCTTC

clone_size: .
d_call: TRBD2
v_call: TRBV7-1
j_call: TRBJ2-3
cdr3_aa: CASSRLAGSTDTQYF
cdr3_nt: TGTGCCAGCAGCCGACTAGCGGGGTCCACAGATACGCAGTATTTT

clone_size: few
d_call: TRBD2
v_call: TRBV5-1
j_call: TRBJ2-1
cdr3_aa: CASSSGLLDNEQFF
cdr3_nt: TGCGCCAGCAGCTCGGGACTACTTGACAATGAGCAGTTCTTC

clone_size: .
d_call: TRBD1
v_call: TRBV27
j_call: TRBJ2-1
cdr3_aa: CASSLSTGGKNEQFF
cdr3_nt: TGTGCCAGCAGTTTATCTACAGGGGGGAAGAATGAGCAGTTCTTC

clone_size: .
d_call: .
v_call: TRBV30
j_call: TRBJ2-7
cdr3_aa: CAWSGGTYEQYF
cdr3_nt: TGTGCCTGGAGTGGCGGGACCTACGAGCAGTACTTC

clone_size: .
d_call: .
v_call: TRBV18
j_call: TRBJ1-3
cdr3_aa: CASSPPSVSGNTIYF
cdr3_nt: TGTGCCAGCTCACCACCTTCAGTCTCTGGAAACACCATATATTTT

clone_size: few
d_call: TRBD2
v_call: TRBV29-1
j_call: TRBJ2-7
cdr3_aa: CSVSTSGSYEQYF
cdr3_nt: TGCAGCGTCTCGACTAGCGGTTCCTACGAGCAGTACTTC

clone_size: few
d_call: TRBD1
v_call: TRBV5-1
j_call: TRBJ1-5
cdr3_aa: CASSIGTGLEQPQHF
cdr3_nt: TGCGCCAGCAGCATAGGGACAGGGCTTGAACAGCCCCAGCATTTT

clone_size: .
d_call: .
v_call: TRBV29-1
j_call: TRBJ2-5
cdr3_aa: CSVGGRETQYF
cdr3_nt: TGCAGCGTTGGGGGTCGGGAGACCCAGTACTTC